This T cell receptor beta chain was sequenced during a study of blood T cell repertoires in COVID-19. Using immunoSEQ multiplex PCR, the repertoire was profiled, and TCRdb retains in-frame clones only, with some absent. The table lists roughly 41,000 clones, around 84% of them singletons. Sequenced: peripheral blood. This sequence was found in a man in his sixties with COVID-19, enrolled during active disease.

CDR3: CASSDAVGEQYF. Here the CDR3 DNA reads TGTGCCAGCAGTGACGCCGTCGGCGAGCAGTACTTC. The rearrangement links TRBV6-1 to TRBJ2-7; no reliable D call. CDR1 and CDR2 from the germline V gene are MNHNS and SASEGT. The V end lost 3 bases, the J end lost 6 bases, and 9 bases lay between the germline ends. This CDR3 has 12 amino acids.